Presented here are 9 T cell receptor beta chains from one specimen sequenced in a study of T cells after posttransplantation cyclophosphamide. Data came from immunoSEQ multiplex PCR; TCRdb stores just in-frame clones and leaves some out. The sample contains approximately 4,400 clones, 76% of which appear only once. Cyclophosphamide on days +3 and +4 followed busulfan-fludarabine conditioning and a marrow graft. Sequencing was performed on PBMCs, taken after allogeneic stem cell transplant with posttransplant cyclophosphamide. The receptors derive from a male patient between 40 and 49 years old who received an allogeneic stem cell transplant from a related donor, was CMV-positive, and had acute and chronic GVHD. Part of the T cell pool may stem from the graft donor.

The chain has TRBV5-4 and TRBJ2-1; 9 bases are shared with TRBD2. Unmatched junction bases numbered 4, after V lost 0 bases and J lost 6 bases. The CDR3 is 15 amino acids. Germline CDR1 SGHNT, CDR2 YYREEE (reference sequence). The CDR3 nucleotides are TGTGCCAGCAGCTTGGTGCTAGCGGGATTCAATGAGCAGTTCTTC. Its protein product is CASSLVLAGFNEQFF.

CDR3 bases: TGTGCCAGCAGCTTTACAGGGGGAGAGACCCAGTACTTC. Protein: CASSFTGGETQYF. The chain is built from TRBV5-5 and TRBJ2-5; 8 positions agree with TRBD1. Trimming at V came to 2 bases and at J to 4 bases, leaving 1 base not matched to a gene. Germline V gives CDR1 SGHKS, CDR2 YYEKEE (reference sequence). CDR3 length: 13 residues.

V gene TRBV29-1 combines with J gene TRBJ2-3; TRBD2 is a possible D gene (6 bases). The V end was cut by 0 bases, the J end by 3 bases, with 13 bases between. Per germline, CDR1 SQVTM and CDR2 ANQGSEA. The CDR3 has 15 amino acids. In DNA, the CDR3 is TGCAGCGTTGAAGATCTTGGAGGGGTTACAGATACGCAGTATTTT. Translated: CSVEDLGGVTDTQYF.

In this sample, this clone turned up a few times. The chain links TRBV30 to TRBJ2-2, with D possibly being TRBD1 (7 bases). The CDR3 sequence is 14 residues long. Trimming took 2 bases from V and 3 from J, leaving 10 bases between them. Germline loops: CDR1 GTSNPN, CDR2 SVGIG (reference sequence). DNA of the CDR3: TGTGCCTGGAGTACAGGGGACTACACCGGGGAGCTGTTTTTT. Its protein product is CAWSTGDYTGELFF.

The V call is TRBV13, the J call TRBJ2-7, with D uncertain. The CDR3 is 15 amino acids. The germline V gene encodes CDR1 PRHDT and CDR2 FYEKMQ (reference sequence). Deletions cut 0 bases from V and 1 base from J, with 10 bases between. The CDR3 region is CASSLGGVLSYEQYF. The CDR3 DNA is TGTGCCAGCAGCTTAGGCGGAGTATTATCCTACGAGCAGTACTTC.

The rearrangement uses TRBV6-6 and TRBJ2-7; TRBD2 matches 8 bases. Per germline, CDR1 MNHNY and CDR2 SVGAGI (reference sequence). Losses at the gene ends were 5 bases for V and 7 bases for J; bases not matched to a gene: 13. The CDR3 is 15 residues long. CDR3 in amino acids: CASSKPGLGAGEQYF. CDR3 in DNA: TGTGCCAGCAGTAAACCGGGACTAGGAGCGGGTGAGCAGTACTTC.

The chain has TRBV29-1 and TRBJ2-1; D uncertain. Trimming cost V 5 bases and J 5 bases, with 10 bases left between them. Germline V gene lookup returns CDR1 SQVTM and CDR2 ANQGSEA. This CDR3 region has 12 residues. The CDR3 here is CSVSSVHNEQFF. The CDR3 DNA reads as TGCAGCGTTTCCAGCGTCCACAATGAGCAGTTCTTC.

The rearrangement uses TRBV7-6 and TRBJ1-3; D is possibly TRBD1 (5 bases). CDR1 and CDR2 (germline): SGHVS, FNYEAQ. This CDR3 has 15 amino acids. Trimming pared 5 bases from V and 2 bases from J, leaving 13 bases between. CDR3 in DNA: TGTGCCAGCAGCCAGGGACGGGAGGCTGGAAACACCATATATTTT. It codes for CASSQGREAGNTIYF. Using reference TRBV7-6 and TRBJ1-3 for the parts outside the CDR3, the full variable domain is GAGVSQSPRYKVTKRGQDVALRCDPISGHVSLYWYRQALGQGPEFLTYFNYEAQQDKSGLPNDRFSAERPEGSISTLTIQRTEQRDSAMYRCASSQGREAGNTIYFGEGSWLTVV.

This clone has a single count. The chain uses TRBV11-3 and TRBJ2-1; D remains unclear. The CDR3 sequence is 15 residues long. With 5 bases removed from V and 4 bases from J, the gap between germline ends came to 15 bases. The V gene's germline CDR1 is SGHNT and CDR2 YENEEA. The DNA for the CDR3 is TGTGCCAGCAGCGACTTCGCCAACAAATACAATGAGCAGTTCTTC. Its translation: CASSDFANKYNEQFF. Together with reference TRBV11-3 and TRBJ2-1, the CDR3 gives the full variable domain: EAGVVQSPRYKIIEKKQPVAFWCNPISGHNTLYWYLQNLGQGPELLIRYENEEAVDDSQLPKDRFSAERLKGVDSTLKIQPAELGDSAVYLCASSDFANKYNEQFFGPGTRLTVL.